This T cell receptor beta chain was identified during a study of Ad26.COV2.S vaccination and SARS-CoV-2 variants. Treatment reported: 19 received Ad26.COV2.S at low or high dose, single or two shots; roughly five received placebo; per-sample allocation not given. Collection of samples fell on day 63 after the first vaccine or placebo injection. Germline V gene lookup returns CDR1 SGHDT and CDR2 YYEEEE. Trimming stripped 0 bases from V and 8 bases from J, with 6 bases between. The CDR3 runs to 12 residues. Study results and limitations: It was vaccine recipients, not placebo recipients, who had the higher spike-specific TCR breadth.

Profiling relied on immunoSEQ multiplex PCR, and the TCRdb table lists in-frame clones only, not all of them. The data contain fewer than 400,000 clones, 75% to 90% of them seen just once; the ten biggest clones take up around 2%. In regard to this clone: Its antigen is unidentified. Other DNA variants within this sample encode the same CDR3.

This sequence originates from a person between 18 and 60 years old who received the Ad26.COV2.S COVID-19 vaccine or a placebo. V usage is TRBV5-6 and J usage is TRBJ2-1, with TRBD2 as a possible D gene (6 bases). The sample was peripheral blood, taken in a trial of Ad26.COV2.S vaccine versus placebo. Here the CDR3 DNA reads TGTGCCAGCAGCTTGGGCGGGGATGAGCAGTTCTTC. Its protein product is CASSLGGDEQFF.